This entry features one T cell receptor (beta chain) sequence. These data come from a study of blood T cell repertoires in COVID-19. As handled by the study authors: Estimates of nucleated cell counts were drawn from the amplification of reference gene primers. Profiling relied on immunoSEQ multiplex PCR, and the TCRdb table lists in-frame clones only, not all of them. V and J calls and clone size follow that table, whereas D and trimming were derived from the DNA. Among around 32,000 clones listed, about 92% were seen once. This clonotype was sampled from a male donor with active COVID-19. Sequences were obtained from peripheral blood.

The CDR3 is CASSSTSGGPYNEQFF. The CDR3 bases are TGCGCCAGCAGCTCGACTAGCGGGGGACCCTACAATGAGCAGTTCTTC. This chain links TRBV5-1 with TRBJ2-1; 12 bases line up with TRBD2. The germline CDR1 and CDR2 sequences are SGHRS and YFSETQ. The CDR3 is 16 residues long. The ends lost 3 bases at V and 2 bases at J; junction bases unmatched: 3.